This TCR beta chain is from a study of CD8 T cells in Susac syndrome. Germline V gene data show CDR1 as SQVTM and CDR2 as ANQGSEA. The V gene lost 3 bases and the J gene lost 3 bases, with 14 bases spanning the gap. The CDR3 covers 14 residues. RNA totalling roughly 0.5 to 1 ug underwent reverse transcription with random hexamers. Multiplex PCR with immunoSEQ amplified the TCR beta CDR3 across 54 Vbeta and 13 Jbeta. TCRdb passed the immunoSEQ multiplex PCR reads through MiXCR, listing each CDR3 protein once. The data show approximately 190,000 distinct CDR3 sequences, with roughly 92% seen just once and 0.1% held by the top ten. Negative isolation was used for CD8+ and CD4+ T cells and FACS enrichment for TEMRA cells.

Sequenced input: CD4+ T cells from PBMCs. This TCR derives from a human donor in good health. This sequence joins TRBV29-1 and TRBJ1-1; D gene uncertain. The CDR3 DNA sequence: TGCAGCGTTGACCGGGGATTTACGGACACTGAAGCTTTCTTT. This translates into CSVDRGFTDTEAFF.